Listed below are T cell receptor beta chains from one sample, sequenced in a study of CD8 T cells in Susac syndrome. Each CDR3 protein gets one entry after TCRdb re-called the immunoSEQ multiplex PCR reads with MiXCR. Of roughly 200,000 distinct CDR3 sequences in the sample, 75% to 95% are singletons; the top ten hold 0.075% to 0.095%. The sample was CD4+ T cells from PBMCs. These receptors came from a human donor with Susac syndrome. Both conserved end residues are part of each CDR3. D genes are given only for firm matches. Clone sizes are given selectively: once, few, many, or a class where the clone is expanded.

len: 18; v_gene: TRBV7-9; abundance: -; d_gene: TRBD1; j_gene: TRBJ2-1; CDR3aa: CASRPTTGNYRRGDEQFF; CDR3nt: TGTGCCAGCAGGCCTACGACAGGGAACTATAGGAGAGGTGATGAGCAGTTCTTC
len: 14; v_gene: TRBV18; abundance: -; d_gene: -; j_gene: TRBJ2-5; CDR3aa: CASSPPTGQETQYF; CDR3nt: TGTGCCAGCTCACCACCGACGGGACAAGAGACCCAGTACTTC
len: 13; v_gene: TRBV24-1; abundance: -; d_gene: -; j_gene: TRBJ1-5; CDR3aa: CATSDFGDQPQHF; CDR3nt: TGTGCCACCAGTGATTTTGGGGATCAGCCCCAGCATTTT
len: 12; v_gene: TRBV27; abundance: once; d_gene: -; j_gene: TRBJ2-1; CDR3aa: CASSLSMSEQFF; CDR3nt: TGTGCCAGCAGTTTATCGATGTCTGAGCAGTTCTTC
len: 15; v_gene: TRBV5-4; abundance: -; d_gene: -; j_gene: TRBJ2-1; CDR3aa: CASSFRDGIYNEQFF; CDR3nt: TGTGCCAGCAGCTTCCGGGACGGCATTTACAATGAGCAGTTCTTC
len: 15; v_gene: TRBV20-1; abundance: -; d_gene: TRBD2; j_gene: TRBJ2-1; CDR3aa: CSASRGLAGKNEQFF; CDR3nt: TGCAGTGCTTCCCGTGGACTAGCGGGAAAGAATGAGCAGTTCTTC
len: 14; v_gene: TRBV14; abundance: -; d_gene: TRBD1; j_gene: TRBJ2-7; CDR3aa: CASSRNRGFYEQYF; CDR3nt: TGTGCCAGCAGCAGGAACAGGGGTTTCTACGAGCAGTACTTC
len: 18; v_gene: TRBV6-1; abundance: -; d_gene: -; j_gene: TRBJ1-5; CDR3aa: CASSLSSFAGSSNQPQHF; CDR3nt: TGTGCCAGCAGCCTCTCCTCCTTTGCCGGGTCCAGCAATCAGCCCCAGCATTTT
len: 14; v_gene: TRBV12-3/TRBV12-4; abundance: -; d_gene: -; j_gene: TRBJ1-5; CDR3aa: CASRRSGSNQPQHF; CDR3nt: TGTGCCAGCAGAAGGAGCGGTAGCAATCAGCCCCAGCATTTT
len: 11; v_gene: TRBV5-1; abundance: few; d_gene: -; j_gene: TRBJ2-1; CDR3aa: CASSTGNEQFF; CDR3nt: TGCGCCAGCAGCACAGGGAATGAGCAGTTCTTC
len: 15; v_gene: TRBV7-3; abundance: -; d_gene: TRBD1; j_gene: TRBJ2-1; CDR3aa: CASSLSLQGAHEQFF; CDR3nt: TGTGCCAGCAGCTTATCCTTACAGGGGGCGCATGAGCAGTTCTTC
len: 11; v_gene: TRBV7-2; abundance: -; d_gene: -; j_gene: TRBJ2-7; CDR3aa: CASSLMGGQYF; CDR3nt: TGTGCCAGCAGCTTAATGGGCGGGCAGTACTTC
len: 15; v_gene: TRBV10-3; abundance: -; d_gene: TRBD2; j_gene: TRBJ2-2; CDR3aa: CAITEGGQGTGELFF; CDR3nt: TGTGCCATCACTGAGGGAGGGCAGGGCACCGGGGAGCTGTTTTTT
len: 15; v_gene: TRBV20-1; abundance: once; d_gene: TRBD2; j_gene: TRBJ2-1; CDR3aa: CSASRGTSRINEQFF; CDR3nt: TGCAGTGCTAGCAGAGGGACTAGTAGGATTAATGAGCAGTTCTTC
len: 17; v_gene: TRBV3-1; abundance: -; d_gene: TRBD2; j_gene: TRBJ2-3; CDR3aa: CASSHYRLAGTTDTQYF; CDR3nt: TGTGCCAGCAGCCATTACAGACTAGCGGGGACCACAGATACGCAGTATTTT
len: 13; v_gene: TRBV18; abundance: -; d_gene: -; j_gene: TRBJ2-3; CDR3aa: CASSPPPADTQYF; CDR3nt: TGTGCCAGCTCACCACCCCCGGCGGATACGCAGTATTTT
len: 16; v_gene: TRBV5-1; abundance: -; d_gene: TRBD1; j_gene: TRBJ2-7; CDR3aa: CASSLVLGTGSYEQYF; CDR3nt: TGCGCCAGCAGCTTGGTGCTAGGGACAGGGTCATACGAGCAGTACTTC
len: 13; v_gene: TRBV20-1; abundance: -; d_gene: -; j_gene: TRBJ2-1; CDR3aa: CSARERSYNEQFF; CDR3nt: TGCAGTGCTAGAGAGCGGTCTTACAATGAGCAGTTCTTC
len: 13; v_gene: TRBV20-1; abundance: -; d_gene: TRBD1; j_gene: TRBJ2-1; CDR3aa: CSAPGQTGNEQFF; CDR3nt: TGCAGTGCCCCGGGACAGACGGGCAATGAGCAGTTCTTC
len: 14; v_gene: TRBV28; abundance: -; d_gene: TRBD2; j_gene: TRBJ2-7; CDR3aa: CASSLWREGFEQYF; CDR3nt: TGTGCCAGCAGTTTATGGCGGGAGGGTTTCGAGCAGTACTTC
len: 17; v_gene: TRBV28; abundance: -; d_gene: -; j_gene: TRBJ2-1; CDR3aa: CASSPPAGRGSYNEQFF; CDR3nt: TGTGCCAGCAGTCCCCCCGCGGGGCGCGGGTCCTACAATGAGCAGTTCTTC
len: 15; v_gene: TRBV30; abundance: -; d_gene: -; j_gene: TRBJ1-6; CDR3aa: CAWSVRGSGNSPLHF; CDR3nt: TGTGCCTGGAGTGTACGAGGGTCAGGGAATTCACCCCTCCACTTT
len: 15; v_gene: TRBV28; abundance: -; d_gene: TRBD2; j_gene: TRBJ2-5; CDR3aa: CASTAGGAGRETQYF; CDR3nt: TGTGCCAGCACTGCCGGAGGAGCGGGACGTGAGACCCAGTACTTC
len: 15; v_gene: TRBV5-6; abundance: -; d_gene: -; j_gene: TRBJ2-3; CDR3aa: CASSLRFGYTDTQYF; CDR3nt: TGTGCCAGCAGCTTGAGATTTGGGTACACAGATACGCAGTATTTT
len: 16; v_gene: TRBV20-1; abundance: -; d_gene: -; j_gene: TRBJ2-2; CDR3aa: CSARDQRRANTGELFF; CDR3nt: TGCAGTGCTAGAGATCAACGAAGGGCCAACACCGGGGAGCTGTTTTTT
len: 15; v_gene: TRBV23-1; abundance: -; d_gene: TRBD1; j_gene: TRBJ2-5; CDR3aa: CASSQSEGAEETQYF; CDR3nt: TGCGCCAGCAGTCAATCTGAGGGGGCCGAAGAGACCCAGTACTTC
len: 15; v_gene: TRBV7-2; abundance: once; d_gene: TRBD1; j_gene: TRBJ2-1; CDR3aa: CASSSGQGAPHEQFF; CDR3nt: TGTGCCAGCAGCTCGGGACAGGGGGCTCCCCATGAGCAGTTCTTC
len: 15; v_gene: TRBV11-2; abundance: -; d_gene: TRBD1; j_gene: TRBJ2-7; CDR3aa: CASSLDRTGSYEQYF; CDR3nt: TGTGCCAGCAGCTTAGATCGGACAGGCTCCTACGAGCAGTACTTC
len: 14; v_gene: TRBV6-2/TRBV6-3; abundance: -; d_gene: TRBD1; j_gene: TRBJ1-5; CDR3aa: CASSWTGVNQPQHF; CDR3nt: TGTGCCAGCAGTTGGACAGGGGTCAATCAGCCCCAGCATTTT
len: 15; v_gene: TRBV12-3/TRBV12-4; abundance: -; d_gene: TRBD1; j_gene: TRBJ1-1; CDR3aa: CASRHRQGGNTEAFF; CDR3nt: TGTGCCAGCAGACATAGACAGGGCGGGAACACTGAAGCTTTCTTT
len: 15; v_gene: TRBV11-2; abundance: -; d_gene: TRBD1; j_gene: TRBJ2-4; CDR3aa: CASSFQSGTGNIQYF; CDR3nt: TGTGCCAGCAGCTTTCAGAGTGGGACAGGGAACATTCAGTACTTC
len: 13; v_gene: TRBV5-1; abundance: -; d_gene: -; j_gene: TRBJ2-3; CDR3aa: CASSPIWTDTQYF; CDR3nt: TGCGCCAGCAGCCCAATCTGGACAGATACGCAGTATTTT
len: 13; v_gene: TRBV20-1; abundance: -; d_gene: -; j_gene: TRBJ1-1; CDR3aa: CSVLLGMNTEAFF; CDR3nt: TGCAGTGTTCTTTTGGGGATGAACACTGAAGCTTTCTTT
len: 15; v_gene: TRBV5-5; abundance: -; d_gene: -; j_gene: TRBJ2-1; CDR3aa: CASSLDGPTYNEQFF; CDR3nt: TGTGCCAGCAGCTTGGACGGGCCCACTTACAATGAGCAGTTCTTC
len: 13; v_gene: TRBV20-1; abundance: -; d_gene: TRBD2; j_gene: TRBJ2-7; CDR3aa: CSVAGPGKYEQYF; CDR3nt: TGCAGTGTAGCGGGACCCGGAAAGTACGAGCAGTACTTC
len: 14; v_gene: TRBV10-2; abundance: -; d_gene: TRBD2; j_gene: TRBJ2-5; CDR3aa: CASSEASGEETQYF; CDR3nt: TGCGCCAGCAGTGAGGCTAGCGGGGAGGAGACCCAGTACTTC
len: 15; v_gene: TRBV20-1; abundance: -; d_gene: -; j_gene: TRBJ1-1; CDR3aa: CSATGAAPSSTEAFF; CDR3nt: TGCAGTGCTACCGGGGCAGCCCCCAGCAGCACTGAAGCTTTCTTT
len: 14; v_gene: TRBV2; abundance: -; d_gene: -; j_gene: TRBJ1-1; CDR3aa: CASSETTVNTEAFF; CDR3nt: TGTGCCAGCAGCGAAACGACCGTTAACACTGAAGCTTTCTTT
len: 15; v_gene: TRBV4-1; abundance: -; d_gene: -; j_gene: TRBJ1-2; CDR3aa: CASSQWGQGGYGYTF; CDR3nt: TGCGCCAGCAGCCAATGGGGTCAGGGAGGCTATGGCTACACCTTC
len: 14; v_gene: TRBV18; abundance: -; d_gene: -; j_gene: TRBJ1-1; CDR3aa: CASSPNGQNTEAFF; CDR3nt: TGTGCCAGCTCACCGAACGGACAGAACACTGAAGCTTTCTTT
len: 20; v_gene: TRBV12-3/TRBV12-4; abundance: -; d_gene: TRBD2; j_gene: TRBJ2-3; CDR3aa: CASSLSSSSGRVSSTDTQYF; CDR3nt: TGTGCCAGCAGTTTATCATCGAGTAGCGGGAGAGTTTCTAGCACAGATACGCAGTATTTT
len: 13; v_gene: TRBV12-3/TRBV12-4; abundance: -; d_gene: -; j_gene: TRBJ2-7; CDR3aa: CASSKNIGYEQYF; CDR3nt: TGTGCCAGCAGCAAGAATATTGGTTACGAGCAGTACTTC
len: 16; v_gene: TRBV3-1; abundance: -; d_gene: -; j_gene: TRBJ2-2; CDR3aa: CASSPIRRPNTGELFF; CDR3nt: TGTGCCAGCAGCCCAATTCGGCGCCCGAACACCGGGGAGCTGTTTTTT
len: 16; v_gene: TRBV18; abundance: -; d_gene: -; j_gene: TRBJ2-2; CDR3aa: CASSPSQKRSTGELFF; CDR3nt: TGTGCCAGCTCACCATCTCAAAAGCGGAGCACCGGGGAGCTGTTTTTT
len: 15; v_gene: TRBV19; abundance: few; d_gene: -; j_gene: TRBJ1-2; CDR3aa: CASSLTGTGGYGYTF; CDR3nt: TGTGCCAGTAGCCTAACAGGGACGGGCGGCTATGGCTACACCTTC